Following are 8 T cell receptor beta chains from one sample sequenced in a study of blood T cell repertoires in COVID-19 (dated by TCRdb to about 2020). Libraries were prepared through the immunoSEQ multiplex PCR assay. TCRdb holds this immuneACCESS table with in-frame rearrangements only. Some clones are missing; in checked studies, unresolved V genes explain under half, and the rest has no known cause. Recorded for this sample are hundreds of thousands of clones; 65% to 90% of them occurred a single time. Together, the top ten hold 7.2% of the sample. Specimen: peripheral blood. These receptors were taken from a human donor in a cohort sampled during active COVID-19.

CDR3: CASRSGQNNQPQHF. CDR3 DNA: TGTGCCAGCAGGAGTGGACAGAATAATCAGCCCCAGCATTTT. V is TRBV2 and J is TRBJ1-5; tentatively, D is TRBD1 (6 bases). V lost 6 bases to trimming and J lost 4 bases, with 13 bases between them. The CDR3 is 14 residues long. The germline V gene encodes CDR1 SNHLY and CDR2 FYNNEI. Variable domain in full (rest from reference TRBV2 and TRBJ1-5): EPEVTQTPSHQVTQMGQEVILRCVPISNHLYFYWYRQILGQKVEFLVSFYNNEISEKSEIFDDQFSVERPDGSNFTLKIRSTKLEDSAMYFCASRSGQNNQPQHFGDGTRLSIL.

The chain carries TRBV6-5 and TRBJ1-6, with D uncertain. The CDR3 is 15 residues long. Germline-derived CDR1 and CDR2 are MNHEY and SVGAGI. The ends were cut back, 6 bases at V and 9 bases at J, with 18 bases in the middle. The CDR3: CASSPVANTISPLHF. DNA for the CDR3: TGTGCCAGCAGCCCCGTTGCGAATACCATTTCACCCCTCCACTTT.

This chain connects TRBV2 to TRBJ2-5; 9 nucleotides agree with TRBD1. Germline lookup yields CDR1 SNHLY and CDR2 FYNNEI. The CDR3 is 15 residues long. The ends lost 7 bases at V and 5 bases at J; junction bases unmatched: 11. The chain's CDR3 is CASKSEQGALETQYF. In DNA form, the CDR3 reads TGTGCCAGCAAGTCGGAACAGGGGGCCTTGGAGACCCAGTACTTC.

The DNA of the CDR3 is TGTGCCAGCAGCCCGGAAGCCGGGACAGGGGACTACGAGCAGTACTTC. Translation: CASSPEAGTGDYEQYF. This chain connects TRBV3-1 (or the pseudogene TRBV3-2) to TRBJ2-7; 10 nucleotides align to TRBD1. The CDR3 is 16 amino acids. The V and J ends lost 4 bases and 3 bases, in that order; junction bases with no gene match: 9. Per the germline V gene, CDR1 is LGHDT and CDR2 is YNNKEL (reference sequence).

V is TRBV19 and J is TRBJ1-4; 8 bases match TRBD1. J gave up 6 bases and V 4 bases, and 4 bases lay outside the gene matches. Per germline, CDR1 LNHDA and CDR2 SQIVND (reference sequence). The CDR3 has 14 residues. CDR3 DNA: TGTGCCAGTAGTAGGGCAGGGGGCGATGAAAAACTGTTTTTT. As protein: CASSRAGGDEKLFF.

This clone turned up a few times. This chain uses TRBV5-8 with TRBJ2-1, with D uncertain. This CDR3 has 13 amino acids. CDR1 is SGHTS, CDR2 YDEGEE, per germline. V was shortened by 1 base and J by 9 bases, with 11 bases between the two germline ends. Written as DNA, the CDR3 is TGTGCCAGCAGCTTGAGTCCTGCGGCTGAGCAGTTCTTC. This gives the protein CASSLSPAAEQFF.

This sequence joins TRBV5-6 and TRBJ2-2; 11 nucleotides align to TRBD1. This CDR3 has 16 amino acids. Per the germline V gene, CDR1 is SGHDT and CDR2 is YYEEEE. V lost 4 bases, J lost 5 bases, and 7 bases stayed unmatched. In nucleotides, the CDR3 is TGTGCCAGCAGCCCGGACAGGGGGCGCCGGACCGGGGAGCTGTTTTTT. Amino acid sequence: CASSPDRGRRTGELFF.

The chain has TRBV21-1 and TRBJ2-1; the D call of TRBD1 is as the table states it, not checked on the DNA. TRBV21-1 is listed as a pseudogene. The CDR3 runs 12 residues. The CDR3 nucleotides are TGTGCCAGGGACAGACTATTCAATGAGCAGTTCTTC. Encoded protein: CARDRLFNEQFF.